Sequencing of this TCR beta chain was carried out in a study of blood T cell repertoires in COVID-19. Overall study context: Material from acute and convalescent COVID-19 was sourced from the United States, Italy and Spain.

The Seattle site enrolled patients during active infection and followed them longitudinally. The CDR3 extends over 14 amino acids. Trimming shortened V by 7 bases and J by 4 bases, and 13 bases separated the two germline ends. Germline lookup yields CDR1 LNHDA and CDR2 SQIVND (reference sequence). Study processing details: From reference gene primer amplification, estimates of nucleated cell counts were derived. TCRdb's copy holds only in-frame clones and misses some; the assay was immunoSEQ multiplex PCR. That table gives V, J and clone size, and the DNA gave D and trimming. The sample includes 150,000 to 200,000 clones, about 85% of them seen just once. This clone has only one observation.

This chain connects TRBV19 to TRBJ1-4, with D maybe TRBD1 (5 bases). The sequence came from an elderly woman with COVID-19, enrolled during active disease. The specimen sequenced was peripheral blood. The CDR3 DNA follows: TGTGCCAGTAACTGGGGACTGTTTAATGAAAAACTGTTTTTT. Residues: CASNWGLFNEKLFF.